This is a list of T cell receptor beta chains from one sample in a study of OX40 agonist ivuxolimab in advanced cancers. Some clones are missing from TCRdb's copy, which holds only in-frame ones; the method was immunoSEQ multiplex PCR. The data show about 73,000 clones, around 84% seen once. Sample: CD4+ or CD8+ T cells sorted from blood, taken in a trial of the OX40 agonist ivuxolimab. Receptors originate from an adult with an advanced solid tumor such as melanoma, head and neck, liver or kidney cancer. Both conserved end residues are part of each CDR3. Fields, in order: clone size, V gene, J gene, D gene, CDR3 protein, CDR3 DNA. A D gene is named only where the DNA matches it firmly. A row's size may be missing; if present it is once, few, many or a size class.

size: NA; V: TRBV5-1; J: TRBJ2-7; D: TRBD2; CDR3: CASSLAGGTYEQYF; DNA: TGCGCCAGCAGCTTGGCGGGGGGGACCTACGAGCAGTACTTC
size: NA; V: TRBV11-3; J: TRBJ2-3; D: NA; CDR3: CASSLDLGDTQYF; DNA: TGTGCCAGCAGCTTAGATCTGGGAGATACGCAGTATTTT
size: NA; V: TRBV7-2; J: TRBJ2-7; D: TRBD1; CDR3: CASSQDRDRTYEQYF; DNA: TGTGCCAGCAGCCAGGACCGGGACAGGACCTACGAGCAGTACTTC
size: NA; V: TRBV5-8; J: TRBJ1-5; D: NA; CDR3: CASSLEGGQPQHF; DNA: TGTGCCAGCAGCTTGGAGGGCGGTCAGCCCCAGCATTTT
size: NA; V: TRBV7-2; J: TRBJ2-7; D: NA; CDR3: CASSLVSYEQYF; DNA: TGTGCCAGCAGCTTGGTGTCGTACGAGCAGTACTTC
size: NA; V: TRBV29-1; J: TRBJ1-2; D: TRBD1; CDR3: CSVGTGGDYGYTF; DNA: TGCAGCGTGGGGACAGGGGGCGACTATGGCTACACCTTC
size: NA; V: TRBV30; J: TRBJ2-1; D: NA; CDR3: CAWSPPLYNEQFF; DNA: TGTGCCTGGAGCCCACCCCTATACAATGAGCAGTTCTTC
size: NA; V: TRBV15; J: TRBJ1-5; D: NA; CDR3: CATSPGPAGNQPQHF; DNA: TGTGCCACCAGCCCGGGGCCGGCGGGCAATCAGCCCCAGCATTTT
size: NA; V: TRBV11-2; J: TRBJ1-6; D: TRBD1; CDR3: CASSGSGQVYYNSPLHF; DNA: TGTGCCAGCAGTGGGTCCGGACAGGTCTATTATAATTCACCCCTCCACTTT
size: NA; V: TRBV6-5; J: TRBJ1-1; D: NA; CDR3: CASSYQGGGAEAFF; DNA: TGTGCCAGCAGTTACCAAGGGGGTGGGGCTGAAGCTTTCTTT
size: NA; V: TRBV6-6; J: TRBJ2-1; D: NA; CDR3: CASSRNREGAQFF; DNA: TGTGCCAGCAGCCGGAACAGGGAAGGGGCGCAGTTCTTC
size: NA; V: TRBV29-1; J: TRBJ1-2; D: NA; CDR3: CSVAPDLNYGYTF; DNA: TGCAGCGTTGCCCCGGATTTGAACTATGGCTACACCTTC
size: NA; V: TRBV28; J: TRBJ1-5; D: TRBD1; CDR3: CASSLALTGLRQPQHF; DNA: TGTGCCAGCAGTTTAGCCTTGACAGGGCTGAGACAGCCCCAGCATTTT
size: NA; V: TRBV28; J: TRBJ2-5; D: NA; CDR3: CASSLGLQETQYF; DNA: TGTGCCAGCAGTCTGGGCCTTCAAGAGACCCAGTACTTC
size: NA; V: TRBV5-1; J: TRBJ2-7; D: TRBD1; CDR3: CASSLAPTGTGVSYEQYF; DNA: TGCGCCAGCAGCTTGGCCCCCACCGGGACAGGGGTTTCCTACGAGCAGTACTTC
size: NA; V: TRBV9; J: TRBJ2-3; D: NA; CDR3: CASSVAGPDTQYF; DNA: TGTGCCAGCAGCGTAGCGGGGCCAGATACGCAGTATTTT
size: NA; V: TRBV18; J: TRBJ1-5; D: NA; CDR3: CASSPGPRGNQPQHF; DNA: TGTGCCAGCTCACCAGGACCTAGGGGCAATCAGCCCCAGCATTTT
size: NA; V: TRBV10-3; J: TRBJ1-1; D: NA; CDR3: CAISGQLNTEAFF; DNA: TGTGCCATCAGTGGGCAGTTGAACACTGAAGCTTTCTTT
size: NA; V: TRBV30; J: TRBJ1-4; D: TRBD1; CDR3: CAWNRQGANEKLFF; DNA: TGTGCCTGGAACCGACAGGGGGCTAATGAAAAACTGTTTTTT
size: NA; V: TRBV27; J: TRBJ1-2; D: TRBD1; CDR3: CASSLVTGNSLHGYTF; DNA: TGTGCCAGCAGTTTGGTGACAGGGAATAGTTTGCATGGCTACACCTTC
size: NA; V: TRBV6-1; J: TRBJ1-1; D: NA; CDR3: CASIRGGQNTEAFF; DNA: TGTGCCAGCATCAGAGGTGGGCAGAACACTGAAGCTTTCTTT
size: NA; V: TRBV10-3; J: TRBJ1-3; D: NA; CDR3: CAIAPSRRNTIYF; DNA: TGTGCCATCGCCCCTAGTCGCCGAAACACCATATATTTT
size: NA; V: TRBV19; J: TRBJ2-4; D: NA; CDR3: CASMGGRGIAKNIQYF; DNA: TGTGCCAGTATGGGGGGGCGCGGGATCGCCAAAAACATTCAGTACTTC
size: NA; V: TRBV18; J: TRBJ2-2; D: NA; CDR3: CASARDSGSGELFF; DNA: TGTGCCAGCGCGAGGGACTCAGGATCGGGGGAGCTGTTTTTT
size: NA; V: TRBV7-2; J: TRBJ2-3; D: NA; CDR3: CASSLDPQRNTQYF; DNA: TGTGCCAGCAGCTTAGATCCTCAAAGGAATACGCAGTATTTT
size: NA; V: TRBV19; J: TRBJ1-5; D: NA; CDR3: CASSIRQPRPQHF; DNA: TGTGCCAGTAGTATAAGGCAGCCGCGACCCCAGCATTTT
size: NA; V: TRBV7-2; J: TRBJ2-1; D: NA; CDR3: CASSLANGGGVKFF; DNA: TGTGCCAGCAGCTTAGCGAACGGGGGAGGAGTAAAGTTCTTC
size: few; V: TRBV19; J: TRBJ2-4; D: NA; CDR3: CARGGTGTHIQYF; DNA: TGTGCCAGGGGGGGGACAGGAACCCACATTCAGTACTTC
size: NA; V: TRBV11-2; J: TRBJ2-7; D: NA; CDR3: CASSQDRPYEQYF; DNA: TGCGCCAGCAGCCAAGATAGGCCCTACGAGCAGTACTTC
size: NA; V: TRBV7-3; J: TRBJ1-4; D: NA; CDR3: CASSLKGRHNEKLFF; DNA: TGTGCCAGCAGCTTAAAGGGACGGCACAATGAAAAACTGTTTTTT
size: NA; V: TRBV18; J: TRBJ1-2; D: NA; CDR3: CASSQILGEHYGYTF; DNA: TGTGCCAGCTCACAAATCCTTGGCGAGCACTATGGCTACACCTTC
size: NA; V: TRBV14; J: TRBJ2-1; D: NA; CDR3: CASSQGARSYNEQFF; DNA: TGTGCCAGCAGCCAGGGGGCAAGGTCCTACAATGAGCAGTTCTTC
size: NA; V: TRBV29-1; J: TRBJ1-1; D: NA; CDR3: CSAEGSVNTEAFF; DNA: TGCAGCGCCGAAGGCAGTGTGAACACTGAAGCTTTCTTT
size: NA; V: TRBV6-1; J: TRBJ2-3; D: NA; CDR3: CASSRAGITDTQYF; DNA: TGTGCCAGCAGCCGTGCGGGGATCACAGATACGCAGTATTTT
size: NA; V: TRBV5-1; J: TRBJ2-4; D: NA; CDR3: CASSLNYRVKLAKNIQYF; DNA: TGCGCCAGCAGCTTAAATTACAGGGTTAAACTAGCCAAAAACATTCAGTACTTC
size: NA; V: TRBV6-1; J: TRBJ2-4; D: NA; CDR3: CASSEDMAVVSLAKNIQYF; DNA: TGTGCCAGCAGTGAAGATATGGCGGTGGTCTCTCTAGCCAAAAACATTCAGTACTTC
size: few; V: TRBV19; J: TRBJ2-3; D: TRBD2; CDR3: CASSIDAGTSGGHTDTQYF; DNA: TGTGCCAGTAGTATAGATGCCGGGACTAGCGGGGGACACACAGATACGCAGTATTTT
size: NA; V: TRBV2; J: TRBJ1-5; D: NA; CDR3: CASSGPSTGKNQPQHF; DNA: TGTGCCAGCAGTGGCCCCTCCACAGGGAAAAATCAGCCCCAGCATTTT
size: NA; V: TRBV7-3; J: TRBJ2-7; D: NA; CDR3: CASSLAGTLNEQYF; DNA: TGTGCCAGCAGCTTAGCGGGGACTCTAAACGAGCAGTACTTC
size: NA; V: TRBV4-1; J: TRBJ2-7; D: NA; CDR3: CASSPTDRTYEQYF; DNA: TGCGCCAGCAGCCCCACTGACAGAACCTACGAGCAGTACTTC
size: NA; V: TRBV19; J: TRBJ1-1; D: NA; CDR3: CASSMVGRTEAFF; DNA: TGTGCCAGTAGTATGGTGGGCAGGACTGAAGCTTTCTTT
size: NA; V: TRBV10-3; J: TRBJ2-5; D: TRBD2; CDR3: CAISGRPAQAGEQYF; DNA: TGTGCCATCAGTGGCCGACCCGCACAAGCGGGGGAGCAGTACTTC
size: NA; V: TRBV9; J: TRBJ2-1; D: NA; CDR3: CASSVAYNEQFF; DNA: TGTGCCAGCAGCGTCGCCTACAATGAGCAGTTCTTC
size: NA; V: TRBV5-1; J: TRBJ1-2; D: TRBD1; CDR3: CASSLKIAGHRGVRYGYTF; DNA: TGCGCCAGCAGCTTGAAAATAGCGGGTCACAGGGGAGTCCGATATGGCTACACCTTC
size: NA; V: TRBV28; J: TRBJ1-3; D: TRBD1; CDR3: CASVYMQGATGNTIYF; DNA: TGTGCCAGCGTCTACATGCAGGGGGCAACCGGAAACACCATATATTTT
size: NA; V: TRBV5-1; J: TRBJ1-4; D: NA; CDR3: CASSLGWATNEKLFF; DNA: TGCGCCAGCAGCTTGGGATGGGCAACTAATGAAAAACTGTTTTTT
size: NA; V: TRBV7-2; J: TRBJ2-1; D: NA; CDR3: CASSASRNEQFF; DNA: TGTGCCAGCAGCGCGAGTCGGAATGAGCAGTTCTTC
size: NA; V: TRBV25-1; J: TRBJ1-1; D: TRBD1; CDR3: CASSRDRGFTEAFF; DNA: TGTGCCAGCAGTCGGGACAGGGGGTTTACTGAAGCTTTCTTT
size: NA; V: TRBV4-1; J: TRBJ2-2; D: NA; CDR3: CASSQGRTAPRDIGELFF; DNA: TGCGCCAGCAGCCAGGGAAGGACAGCGCCGAGGGACATCGGGGAGCTGTTTTTT
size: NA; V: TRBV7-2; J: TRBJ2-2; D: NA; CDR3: CASSHRGTGELFF; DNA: TGTGCCAGCAGCCATAGGGGAACCGGGGAGCTGTTTTTT
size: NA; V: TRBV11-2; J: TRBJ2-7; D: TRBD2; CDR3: CASSLAGKEQYF; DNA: TGTGCCAGCAGCCTAGCGGGGAAAGAGCAGTACTTC
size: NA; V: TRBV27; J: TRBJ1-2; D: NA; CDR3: CASSLRGNYGYTF; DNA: TGTGCCAGCAGCTTGAGGGGAAACTATGGCTACACCTTC
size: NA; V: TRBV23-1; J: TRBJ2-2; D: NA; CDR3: CASSRPLEGNSTGELFF; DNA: TGCGCCAGCAGTCGCCCCCTCGAGGGAAATAGCACCGGGGAGCTGTTTTTT